Presented here are 28 T cell receptor beta chains from one specimen sequenced in a study of identical twins. MiXCR, run by TCRdb on the 5' RACE reads, gives a single entry per CDR3 protein. The sample yields approximately 670,000 distinct CDR3 sequences, around 6% seen once. The source material was naive T cells sorted from blood. The receptors here all came from a man younger than 35 in good health.

V gene TRBV27 combines with J gene TRBJ2-1, with D uncertain. Between the trimmed V and J ends, which lost 5 bases and 4 bases, there was a span of 15 bases. Per the germline V gene, CDR1 is MNHEY and CDR2 is SMNVEV (reference sequence). The CDR3 spans 15 residues. This chain's CDR3 is CASSVDVIGYNEQFF. The CDR3 nucleotides read TGTGCCAGCAGTGTAGACGTTATCGGTTACAATGAGCAGTTCTTC.

This clonotype was found many times. This chain connects TRBV6-2 or TRBV6-3 to TRBJ1-2, with 7 nucleotides matching TRBD1. The CDR3 sequence is 14 residues long. The V segment lost 6 bases and the J segment 2 bases; nucleotides outside the gene matches: 6. Germline V gives CDR1 MNHEY, CDR2 SVGEGT. This CDR3 reads CASRTGQLNYGYTF. The DNA of the CDR3 is TGTGCCAGCAGGACGGGACAGTTGAACTATGGCTACACCTTC.

This clonotype has ten or more counts. The chain couples TRBV6-1 to TRBJ1-4; tentatively, D is TRBD1 (6 bases). V lost 7 bases, J lost 8 bases, and 23 bases lay in between. The CDR3 loop spans 16 amino acids. CDR1 is MNHNS, CDR2 SASEGT, per germline. The CDR3: CASTPEVGGRYEKLFF. CDR3 bases: TGTGCCAGCACTCCAGAGGTCGGGGGCCGATACGAAAAACTGTTTTTT.

A few counts support this clonotype. This chain uses TRBV24-1 with TRBJ2-1; TRBD1 is a possible D gene (5 bases). CDR1 KGHDR and CDR2 SFDVKD come from the germline V gene. The CDR3 extends over 15 amino acids. V was trimmed by 2 bases and J by 4 bases, leaving 11 bases between them. The CDR3 nucleotides are TGTGCCACCAGTGATTACAGGAGATTATACAATGAGCAGTTCTTC. It codes for CATSDYRRLYNEQFF.

This clonotype has only a few counts. This chain uses TRBV15 with TRBJ2-3, with 9 bases fitting TRBD1. The CDR3 runs 14 residues. Germline lookup yields CDR1 LNHNV and CDR2 YYDKDF (reference sequence). Trimming took 6 bases from V and 3 from J; bases not matched to a gene: 4. DNA for the CDR3: TGTGCCACCAGGGAGGGACAGGGAACAGATACGCAGTATTTT. This translates into CATREGQGTDTQYF.

This clonotype was observed many times. The rearrangement uses TRBV3-1 and TRBJ2-1; D might be TRBD1 (5 bases). The CDR3 extends over 16 amino acids. Germline V gene data show CDR1 as LGHDT and CDR2 as YNNKEL (reference sequence). The ends were cut back, 0 bases at V and 5 bases at J, with 14 bases in the middle. The DNA of the CDR3 is TGTGCCAGCAGCCAAGAGTGGGTGAAGGGGAACAATGAGCAGTTCTTC. Encoded protein: CASSQEWVKGNNEQFF.

This clonotype was recorded at least ten times. This chain joins TRBV29-1 and TRBJ1-1; D unclear. V lost 6 bases and J lost 2, with 13 bases in between. The V gene's germline CDR1 is SQVTM and CDR2 ANQGSEA. This CDR3 has 13 amino acids. This CDR3 reads CSVGGPGNTEAFF. In nucleotides, the CDR3 is TGCAGCGTGGGCGGGCCAGGTAACACTGAAGCTTTCTTT.

This clonotype was seen a handful of times. V usage is TRBV18 and J usage is TRBJ2-4, with 7 bases identical to TRBD1. CDR3 size: 12 residues. Trimming removed 6 bases from V and 14 bases from J; junction bases left unmatched: 10. From germline, CDR1 is KGHSH and CDR2 LQKENI. CDR3 in amino acids: CASSTQGVGEYF. CDR3 nucleotides: TGTGCCAGCTCGACCCAGGGGGTTGGCGAGTACTTC.

This sequence joins TRBV20-1 and TRBJ1-1; D not certain. Germline CDR1 DFQATT, CDR2 SNEGSKA (reference sequence). This CDR3 region has 14 residues. V lost 1 base and J 1 base, leaving 10 bases between the germline ends. CDR3 DNA: TGCAGTGCTAGAGTGGGCAGATCGAACACTGAAGCTTTCTTT. It encodes CSARVGRSNTEAFF.

This clonotype appeared a few times. V gene TRBV5-5 combines with J gene TRBJ2-1; 8 bases agree with TRBD2. The V and J ends lost 0 bases and 4 bases, in that order; junction bases with no gene match: 12. Per germline, CDR1 SGHKS and CDR2 YYEKEE (reference sequence). The CDR3 is 18 residues long. CDR3 sequence reads: CASSLAEKVSGAYNEQFF. The CDR3, as DNA: TGTGCCAGCAGCTTGGCCGAGAAGGTTAGCGGGGCATACAATGAGCAGTTCTTC.

Ten or more counts support this clonotype. This chain connects TRBV7-8 to TRBJ2-2; D ambiguous. CDR1 and CDR2 (germline): SGHVS, FQNEAQ. The CDR3 contains 13 residues. Trimming took off 5 bases at V and 4 bases at J, with 8 bases between the two ends. The CDR3 spells CASSPRTTGELFF. Here the CDR3 DNA reads TGTGCCAGCAGCCCCAGAACCACCGGGGAGCTGTTTTTT.

The table lists this clonotype with a few counts. This chain links TRBV12-3 or TRBV12-4 with TRBJ1-5; 10 bases map to TRBD1. This CDR3 contains 14 residues. Trimming cost V 6 bases and J 10 bases; bases outside gene matches: 9. CDR3 amino acids: CASSPGQGGTPQHF. The CDR3 bases are TGTGCCAGCAGCCCAGGACAGGGGGGTACTCCCCAGCATTTT.

This clonotype came up many times. The chain has TRBV7-9 and TRBJ1-4; 10 bases match TRBD1. The V segment lost 7 bases and the J segment 8 bases; nucleotides outside the gene matches: 7. Germline CDR1 reads SEHNR; CDR2 reads FQNEAQ (reference sequence). The CDR3 extends over 14 amino acids. As DNA, the CDR3 is TGTGCCAGCAAATTCGACAGGGGGCCGGAAAAACTGTTTTTT. It translates to CASKFDRGPEKLFF.

The chain is built from TRBV10-2 and TRBJ2-3; perhaps TRBD2 as D (6 bases). With 6 bases removed from V and 0 bases from J, the gap between germline ends came to 16 bases. The CDR3 runs 16 residues. Germline CDR1 is WSHSY and CDR2 is SAAADI. As DNA, the CDR3 is TGCGCCAGCAGGGCCACGACTAGGACTAGCACAGATACGCAGTATTTT. Encoded protein: CASRATTRTSTDTQYF.

This clonotype was found a few times. This sequence joins TRBV7-9 and TRBJ2-7; D gene uncertain. V lost 5 bases and J 1 base, leaving 6 bases between the germline ends. This CDR3 has 12 amino acids. Germline V gives CDR1 SEHNR, CDR2 FQNEAQ (reference sequence). The CDR3 reads CASSDGSYEQYV. CDR3 nucleotide sequence: TGTGCCAGCAGCGACGGGTCCTACGAGCAGTACGTC.

The chain employs TRBV5-6 and TRBJ2-7; 14 bases map to TRBD2. There are 18 residues in the CDR3. Losses at the gene ends were 4 bases for V and 0 bases for J; bases not matched to a gene: 9. CDR1 is SGHDT, CDR2 YYEEEE, per germline. The CDR3 DNA is TGTGCCAGCAGCGAACCGGGACTAGCGGGAGAAAGCTCCTACGAGCAGTACGTC. Translating it yields CASSEPGLAGESSYEQYV.

V and J are TRBV20-1 and TRBJ2-3, with unresolved D. The CDR3 is 16 residues long. Germline CDR1 reads DFQATT; CDR2 reads SNEGSKA (reference sequence). The V end was cut by 5 bases, the J end by 0 bases, with 18 bases between. CDR3 loop: CSAGPTLTQSTDTQYF. CDR3 nucleotide sequence: TGCAGTGCTGGACCGACCCTGACACAGAGCACAGATACGCAGTATTTT.

This clonotype has ten or more counts. This chain connects TRBV20-1 to TRBJ2-1; 8 bases map to TRBD2. The V and J ends lost 6 bases and 16 bases, in that order; junction bases with no gene match: 17. CDR3 length: 13 amino acids. Germline V gives CDR1 DFQATT, CDR2 SNEGSKA (reference sequence). CDR3 loop: CSAQRENVHERFF. In DNA, the CDR3 is TGCAGTGCCCAGCGGGAGAACGTCCATGAGCGTTTCTTC.

This clonotype came up many times. This chain uses TRBV10-3 with TRBJ2-7; weak D call: TRBD1 (5 bases). Looked up from germline, CDR1 is ENHRY and CDR2 is SYGVKD. V dropped 3 bases and J dropped 0 bases, with 9 bases sitting between them. The CDR3 extends over 14 amino acids. The CDR3 protein is CAISDPGSSYEQYF. The CDR3 DNA is TGTGCCATCAGTGATCCAGGGTCCTCCTACGAGCAGTACTTC.

This clonotype occurred a few times. This chain joins TRBV11-2 and TRBJ1-4, with 10 bases matching TRBD1. Germline V gene lookup returns CDR1 SGHAT and CDR2 FQNNGV. The CDR3 contains 13 residues. J lost 11 bases, V lost 8 bases, and 8 bases had no gene match. CDR3 DNA sequence: TGTGCCAGCGCCCCGGACAGGGGGACTAAACTGTTTTTT. This codes for CASAPDRGTKLFF.

This clonotype was seen many times. The genes are TRBV12-3 or TRBV12-4 and TRBJ2-2, with 8 nucleotides matching TRBD2. The CDR3 has 15 amino acids. The junction had 5 bases not matched to a gene; V was cut back by 7 bases and J by 1 base. The CDR3 loop reads CASIPRGGNTGELFF. CDR3 nucleotides: TGTGCCAGCATTCCTCGGGGGGGGAACACCGGGGAGCTGTTTTTT.

The CDR3 DNA reads as TGTGCCAGCAGTGAAGAGCTTTCTGGAGAGACCCAGTACTTC. Protein: CASSEELSGETQYF. The chain couples TRBV2 to TRBJ2-5; D unclear. V dropped 1 base and J dropped 4 bases, with 10 bases sitting between them. CDR1 and CDR2 (germline): SNHLY, FYNNEI. This CDR3 region has 14 residues.

This clonotype was found a few times. The J gene is TRBJ2-1, the V gene TRBV12-3 or TRBV12-4; no firm D call. V was clipped by 1 base and J by 8 bases, with 9 bases between them. There are 13 residues in the CDR3. The CDR3 DNA follows: TGTGCCAGCAGTTTAGGGACGTACGATGAGCAGTTCTTC. It encodes CASSLGTYDEQFF.

This clonotype occurred many times. This chain links TRBV7-8 with TRBJ1-5; D is undetermined. From germline, CDR1 is SGHVS and CDR2 FQNEAQ. Trimming removed 5 bases at V and 2 bases at J, with 16 bases between. This CDR3 spans 16 amino acids. DNA of the CDR3: TGTGCCAGCAGCCGAAATCGTGGAGCTCGCAATCAGCCCCAGCATTTT. Translation: CASSRNRGARNQPQHF.

In this sample, this clonotype turned up a few times. The rearrangement links TRBV3-1 to TRBJ2-5; TRBD1 matches at 9 bases. V was clipped by 1 base and J by 5 bases; unmatched bases: 2. CDR1 is LGHDT, CDR2 YNNKEL, per germline (reference sequence). The CDR3 contains 14 residues. DNA of the CDR3: TGTGCCAGCAGCCAAGCCGGGACAGGGGAGACCCAGTACTTC. Translating gives CASSQAGTGETQYF.

The V gene is TRBV13, the J gene TRBJ2-7; 9 bases line up with TRBD1. Germline V lookup: CDR1 PRHDT, CDR2 FYEKMQ (reference sequence). Trimming took 5 bases from V and 6 from J; bases not matched to a gene: 5. CDR3 length: 13 amino acids. CDR3 nucleotide sequence: TGTGCCAGCAGCCGGGGGACAGGGCTCGAGCAGTACGTC. It translates to CASSRGTGLEQYV.

This clonotype was observed many times. The J gene is TRBJ2-5, the V gene TRBV20-1; D may be TRBD2 (6 bases). CDR1 is DFQATT and CDR2 is SNEGSKA in the germline V gene (reference sequence). The CDR3 consists of 12 residues. Trimming removed 7 bases at V and 5 bases at J, with 14 bases between. In DNA form, the CDR3 reads TGCAGTGTGATTCAGGAGGGGGAGACCCAGTACTTC. Protein: CSVIQEGETQYF.

Worth noting for this clonotype: The junction departs from germline at one end; a sequencing error may be responsible. The rearrangement links TRBV6-1 to TRBJ2-7, with D unclear. This CDR3 is built from 14 residues. Germline V gene sequence: CDR1 MNHNS, CDR2 SASEGT. The CDR3 DNA follows: TGTGCCAGCAGTGACTTGGGCCTTTCCTACGTGCAGTACTTC. Its translation is CASSDLGLSYVQYF.